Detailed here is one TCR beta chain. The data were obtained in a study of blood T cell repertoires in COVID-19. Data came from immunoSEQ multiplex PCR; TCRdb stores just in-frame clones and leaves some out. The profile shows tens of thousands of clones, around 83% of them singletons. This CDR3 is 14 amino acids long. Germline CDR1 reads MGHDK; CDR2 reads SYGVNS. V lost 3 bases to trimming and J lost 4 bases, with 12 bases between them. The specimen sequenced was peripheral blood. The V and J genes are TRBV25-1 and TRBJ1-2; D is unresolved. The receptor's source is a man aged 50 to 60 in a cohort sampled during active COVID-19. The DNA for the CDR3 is TGTGCCAGCAGTGATGGAGGGCTTACCTATGGCTACACCTTC. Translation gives CASSDGGLTYGYTF.